The 7 T cell receptor beta chains presented below share a single source sample, sequenced in a study of sequential checkpoint blockade in melanoma. Treatment of the sample: randomized to nivolumab then ipilimumab (arm A) or the reverse (arm B). Profiled with immunoSEQ multiplex PCR; TCRdb holds only in-frame clones, not every one. The data contain tens of thousands of clones, 65% to 90% of them seen just once; the ten biggest clones take up roughly 23%. Sequenced material: CD8+ T cells sorted from blood (inferred from file names), taken from a patient given nivolumab and ipilimumab in sequence. The receptors come from a human donor with melanoma.

The chain has TRBV5-6 and TRBJ2-7; maybe TRBD1 (5 bases). Trimming pared 2 bases from V and 3 bases from J, leaving 12 bases between. This CDR3 region has 14 residues. Germline assignment: CDR1 SGHDT and CDR2 YYEEEE. CDR3 bases: TGTGCCAGCAGCTTTGGTCTGGACAACTACGAGCAGTACTTC. Protein: CASSFGLDNYEQYF.

A single count supports this clone. J is TRBJ1-4 and V is TRBV27; D possibly corresponds to TRBD1 (5 bases). V gave up 1 base and J gave up 6 bases, with 15 bases separating them. CDR1 is MNHEY and CDR2 is SMNVEV in the germline V gene (reference sequence). CDR3 size: 16 residues. The CDR3 sequence: CASSLFPGGVDEKLFF. CDR3 nucleotides: TGTGCCAGCAGTTTATTTCCCGGAGGGGTCGATGAAAAACTGTTTTTT. Complete variable domain (other parts from reference TRBV27 and TRBJ1-4): EAQVTQNPRYLITVTGKKLTVTCSQNMNHEYMSWYRQDPGLGLRQIYYSMNVEVTDKGDVPEGYKVSRKEKRNFPLILESPSPNQTSLYFCASSLFPGGVDEKLFFGSGTQLSVL.

The chain links TRBV7-8 to TRBJ1-5, with D perhaps matching TRBD1 (6 bases). Trimming cost V 4 bases and J 4 bases, with 11 bases left between them. Germline values: CDR1 SGHVS, CDR2 FQNEAQ. The CDR3 is 14 amino acids. The CDR3 protein is CASSSQGINQPQHF. CDR3 in DNA: TGTGCCAGCAGCTCCCAGGGGATTAATCAGCCCCAGCATTTT.

This clone has just a few counts. This sequence joins TRBV19 and TRBJ1-1; no reliable D call. The CDR3 covers 14 residues. Germline V gene sequence: CDR1 LNHDA, CDR2 SQIVND (reference sequence). The V end was cut by 2 bases, the J end by 0 bases, with 7 bases between. This CDR3 reads CASSIYELNTEAFF. In DNA form, the CDR3 reads TGTGCCAGTAGTATATATGAGCTGAACACTGAAGCTTTCTTT.

The CDR3 sequence: CASSQWDLNTEAFF. The CDR3 coding sequence is TGTGCCAGCAGCCAATGGGACTTGAACACTGAAGCTTTCTTT. The rearrangement joins TRBV4-2 to TRBJ1-1, with D perhaps matching TRBD1 (5 bases). The CDR3 is 14 residues long. V shed 2 bases and J shed 0 bases, with 7 bases lying between them. In germline, CDR1 is LGHNA, CDR2 YNFKEQ.

The count of this clone is one. V is TRBV9 and J is TRBJ1-2, with D possibly matching TRBD1 (6 bases). This CDR3 region has 13 residues. Trimming took 5 bases from V and 4 from J, leaving 12 bases between them. The germline gives CDR1 SGDLS, CDR2 YYNGEE. CDR3 DNA: TGTGCCAGCAGGAGCGACAGGATCTATGGCTACACCTTC. It yields the protein CASRSDRIYGYTF.

A remark on this clone: The junction and the germline gene differ at one end; a read error may be behind it. The chain employs TRBV4-3 and TRBJ1-2; no reliable D call. The germline V gene encodes CDR1 LGHNA and CDR2 YSLEER. There are 15 residues in the CDR3. As DNA, the CDR3 is TGCGCCAGCAGCGGCGCGGGGATTGACGGCTATGGCCACACCTTC. Its translation: CASSGAGIDGYGHTF.